Reported below is one T cell receptor (beta chain). CDR1 and CDR2 (germline): SGHDN, FVKESK. The CDR3 length is 15 residues. Trimming left V 0 bases short and J 5 bases short, with 14 bases between. Extractions gave at least 5.5 micrograms of total RNA per sample. Using a J-beta primer mix together with a sample-barcoded 5' primer, a second PCR was run for roughly 6 to 12 cycles. TCRdb reprocessed the 5' RACE reads via MiXCR and lists one record per CDR3 protein. The sample has about 1.4 million distinct CDR3 sequences; 59% are singletons. The data are from a study of blood T cells in healthy people across ages.

Material: blood. The J gene is TRBJ2-7, the V gene TRBV14; D is unresolved. The sequence was collected from a man between 18 and 35 years old in good health. The CDR3 reads CASSQDVGQFHEQYF. In DNA form, the CDR3 reads TGTGCCAGCAGCCAAGATGTAGGGCAGTTCCACGAGCAGTACTTC.